The clone carrying this T cell receptor beta chain came up a few times. Its specificity is not known. From germline, CDR1 is MDHEN and CDR2 SYDVKM. The junction had 10 bases not matched to a gene; V was cut back by 7 bases and J by 2 bases. This CDR3 contains 15 residues. The source of the sample is a study of post-analysis software for immune sequencing data. About the study: Included among the disease courses, which were recorded for the cohort, were relapsing-remitting, secondary progressive and progressive-relapsing multiple sclerosis.

Findings and caveats of the study: Co-batched samples clustered tightly together by F measure. TRBV5-6, TRBV5-1 and TRBV20-1 belonged to a set of roughly 5 TRBV segments that were more frequent in patients than controls. Normalized Chao1 diversity in multiple sclerosis patients fell significantly below that of controls.

Unique-molecular-identifier-tagged TCR beta cDNA libraries were used. T cells numbering roughly 1 to 10 million yielded 500,000 to 550,000 cDNA molecules. TCRdb passed the PCR reads through MiXCR, listing each CDR3 protein once. The table shows 650,000 to 900,000 distinct CDR3 sequences, with 40% to 55% occurring only once. This sequence was found in a girl aged 5-17 years with multiple sclerosis. This chain connects TRBV28 to TRBJ1-2; 7 bases align to TRBD1. Sequencing input: blood. CDR3 in DNA: TGTGCCAGCAAGGAGAGTGGACAGGTCAACTATGGCTACACCTTC. Translating it yields CASKESGQVNYGYTF.